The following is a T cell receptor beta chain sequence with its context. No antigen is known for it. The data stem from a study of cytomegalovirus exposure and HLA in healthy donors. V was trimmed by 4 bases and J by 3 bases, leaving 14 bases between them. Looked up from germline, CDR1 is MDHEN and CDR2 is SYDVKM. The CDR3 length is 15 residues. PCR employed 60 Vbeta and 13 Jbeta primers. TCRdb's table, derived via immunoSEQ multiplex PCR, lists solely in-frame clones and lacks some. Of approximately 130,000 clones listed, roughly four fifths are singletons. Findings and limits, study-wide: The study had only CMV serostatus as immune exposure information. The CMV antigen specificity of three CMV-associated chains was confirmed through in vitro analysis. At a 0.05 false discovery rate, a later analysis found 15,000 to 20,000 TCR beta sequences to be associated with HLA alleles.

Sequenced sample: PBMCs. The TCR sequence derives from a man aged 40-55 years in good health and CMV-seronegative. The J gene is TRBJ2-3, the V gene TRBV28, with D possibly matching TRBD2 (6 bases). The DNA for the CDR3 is TGTGCCAGCAGTTCCTTTCGGCGGGGTACAGATACGCAGTATTTT. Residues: CASSSFRRGTDTQYF.